Below are 28 T cell receptor beta chains sequenced from a single sample in a study of cytomegalovirus exposure and HLA in healthy donors. Assay used: immunoSEQ multiplex PCR; TCRdb lists only in-frame clones, some missing. The repertoire holds 250,000 to 300,000 clones, with around 89% as singletons. The specimen was PBMCs. These receptors were collected from a woman younger than 35 in good health and CMV-seronegative.

The chain joins TRBV9 to TRBJ2-7; 8 bases align to TRBD1. The V gene's germline CDR1 is SGDLS and CDR2 YYNGEE. V shed 4 bases and J 3 bases; nucleotides not matched to a gene: 6. The CDR3 is 14 residues long. CDR3 nucleotides: TGTGCCAGCAGCCCAGGGGGCAGGGACTACGAGCAGTACGTC. It codes for CASSPGGRDYEQYV.

The V call is TRBV28, the J call TRBJ2-3; no definite D call. Looked up from germline, CDR1 is MDHEN and CDR2 is SYDVKM. CDR3 size: 16 residues. The V end lost 7 bases, the J end lost 0 bases, and 17 bases lay between the germline ends. The CDR3 nucleotides read TGTGCCAGCACCCCTTACGCTGGGCCGAGCACAGATACGCAGTATTTT. This sequence encodes CASTPYAGPSTDTQYF.

The chain joins TRBV15 to TRBJ1-1; D is uncertain. This CDR3 comprises 15 residues. Between the trimmed V and J ends, which lost 0 bases and 0 bases, there was a span of 8 bases. In germline, CDR1 is LNHNV, CDR2 YYDKDF (reference sequence). The CDR3 spells CATSREWELNTEAFF. Written as DNA, the CDR3 is TGTGCCACCAGCAGAGAGTGGGAGCTGAACACTGAAGCTTTCTTT.

V is TRBV11-3 and J is TRBJ2-3; possibly TRBD1 for D (6 bases). The CDR3 contains 14 residues. V lost 3 bases and J lost 1, with 8 bases in between. Germline V CDR1 and CDR2: SGHNT, YENEEA. CDR3 loop: CASSFRGGTDTQYF. The CDR3 DNA sequence: TGTGCCAGCAGCTTCAGGGGAGGCACAGATACGCAGTATTTT. Full variable domain (rest looked up from reference TRBV11-3 and TRBJ2-3): EAGVVQSPRYKIIEKKQPVAFWCNPISGHNTLYWYLQNLGQGPELLIRYENEEAVDDSQLPKDRFSAERLKGVDSTLKIQPAELGDSAVYLCASSFRGGTDTQYFGPGTRLTVL.

This chain connects TRBV5-6 to TRBJ2-2, with a possible D match to TRBD1 (6 bases). V was trimmed by 1 base and J by 4 bases, leaving 8 bases between them. Germline loops: CDR1 SGHDT, CDR2 YYEEEE. The CDR3 has 14 amino acids. CDR3 in amino acids: CASSLSGVTGELFF. Here the CDR3 DNA reads TGTGCCAGCAGCTTGTCAGGGGTCACCGGGGAGCTGTTTTTT.

This chain links TRBV27 with TRBJ2-1, with 9 bases identical to TRBD1. The length of the CDR3 is 15 residues. CDR1 MNHEY and CDR2 SMNVEV come from the germline V gene (reference sequence). V shed 5 bases and J 5 bases; nucleotides not matched to a gene: 7. The CDR3 DNA sequence: TGTGCCAGCAGTGAGGGACAGGGTGAGGACAATGAGCAGTTCTTC. Protein product: CASSEGQGEDNEQFF.

The gene calls are TRBV27 and TRBJ1-3; no reliable D call. Trimming left V 6 bases short and J 0 bases short, with 12 bases between. CDR1 MNHEY and CDR2 SMNVEV come from the germline V gene (reference sequence). This CDR3 comprises 15 residues. The CDR3 bases are TGTGCCAGCAGAAACACAGTGAGCTCTGGAAACACCATATATTTT. Amino acids: CASRNTVSSGNTIYF.

This rearrangement joins TRBV2 to TRBJ2-1; maybe TRBD1 (6 bases). The CDR3 consists of 16 residues. V lost 6 bases and J lost 0, with 15 bases in between. CDR1 and CDR2 (germline): SNHLY, FYNNEI. The CDR3 DNA follows: TGTGCCAGCAGGGGAGCGAGGGGGAGCTCCTACAATGAGCAGTTCTTC. It translates to CASRGARGSSYNEQFF.

The chain carries TRBV28 and TRBJ2-5; the match to TRBD1 covers 7 bases. CDR3 length: 14 amino acids. Germline V lookup: CDR1 MDHEN, CDR2 SYDVKM. V shed 6 bases and J 2 bases; nucleotides not matched to a gene: 6. The chain's CDR3 is CASRGDSSQETQYF. The CDR3 nucleotides read TGTGCCAGCAGAGGGGACAGCAGTCAAGAGACCCAGTACTTC. The full variable domain, with the rest looked up from reference TRBV28 and TRBJ2-5, is DVKVTQSSRYLVKRTGEKVFLECVQDMDHENMFWYRQDPGLGLRLIYFSYDVKMKEKGDIPEGYSVSREKKERFSLILESASTNQTSMYLCASRGDSSQETQYFGPGTRLLVL.

The chain has TRBV5-1 and TRBJ2-1; TRBD2 matches 8 bases. The CDR3 consists of 16 residues. CDR1 and CDR2 (germline): SGHRS, YFSETQ. V shed 0 bases and J 7 bases; nucleotides not matched to a gene: 9. CDR3 amino acids: CASSLATGGAMNEQFF. The DNA of the CDR3 is TGCGCCAGCAGCTTGGCCACCGGGGGGGCCATGAATGAGCAGTTCTTC.

The V and J genes are TRBV6-5 and TRBJ1-3; TRBD1 agrees at 8 bases. The junction had 8 bases not matched to a gene; V was cut back by 6 bases and J by 4 bases. CDR3 size: 15 residues. Per germline, CDR1 MNHEY and CDR2 SVGAGI. CDR3 nucleotide sequence: TGTGCCAGCAGGCAGACAGGGGTTGGGGGAAACACCATATATTTT. Its translation is CASRQTGVGGNTIYF.

Written as DNA, the CDR3 is TGTGCCAGCAGAGGACAGGGGTGGGCCTATAATTCACCCCTCCACTTT. It specifies CASRGQGWAYNSPLHF. The chain combines TRBV6-4 with TRBJ1-6, with 9 nucleotides matching TRBD1. The CDR3 totals 16 residues. The V segment lost 6 bases and the J segment 2 bases; nucleotides outside the gene matches: 5. The germline V gene has CDR1 MRHNA and CDR2 SNTAGT.

This rearrangement joins TRBV27 to TRBJ1-5, with 12 bases aligning to TRBD1. CDR3 length: 17 amino acids. Germline CDR1 MNHEY, CDR2 SMNVEV (reference sequence). The trim removed 6 bases at V and 2 bases at J, leaving 8 bases unmatched. CDR3 residues: CASSGGQGALGNQPQHF. Written as DNA, the CDR3 is TGTGCCAGCAGCGGGGGACAGGGGGCGCTGGGCAATCAGCCCCAGCATTTT.

The chain combines TRBV30 with TRBJ2-5, with D maybe TRBD2 (6 bases). This CDR3 is 11 amino acids long. Deletions cut 5 bases from V and 4 bases from J, with 8 bases between. Germline CDR1 GTSNPN, CDR2 SVGIG (reference sequence). The CDR3: CAWSEGETQYF. CDR3 bases: TGTGCCTGGTCGGAGGGAGAGACCCAGTACTTC.

The chain joins TRBV4-3 to TRBJ2-3; D remains ambiguous. CDR3 length: 14 residues. Trimming took off 0 bases at V and 1 base at J, with 5 bases between the two ends. Germline CDR1 reads LGHNA; CDR2 reads YSLEER. The CDR3 sequence is CASSQEIGTDTQYF. The CDR3 coding sequence is TGCGCCAGCAGCCAAGAAATCGGCACAGATACGCAGTATTTT.

V usage is TRBV28 and J usage is TRBJ2-1; 7 bases align to TRBD2. This CDR3 contains 12 residues. V dropped 2 bases and J dropped 10; count of bases not matched to a gene: 2. Germline CDR1 MDHEN, CDR2 SYDVKM. In DNA form, the CDR3 reads TGTGCCAGCAGTTTAGATAGCGGGGAGCAGTTCTTC. Protein product: CASSLDSGEQFF.

The chain has TRBV27 and TRBJ2-1, with 12 positions matching TRBD2. Germline V CDR1 and CDR2: MNHEY, SMNVEV (reference sequence). The CDR3 contains 16 residues. V lost 6 bases and J lost 1; bases outside the gene matches: 4. This CDR3 reads CASRSSGGGSYNEQFF. The CDR3 DNA sequence: TGTGCCAGCAGATCTAGCGGGGGGGGATCCTACAATGAGCAGTTCTTC.

The chain recombines TRBV2 with TRBJ2-3; TRBD2 matches at 9 bases. The CDR3 has 18 amino acids. Germline trimming cut 5 bases from V and 7 bases from J; bases unmatched to any gene: 19. In germline, CDR1 is SNHLY, CDR2 FYNNEI. The CDR3 DNA is TGTGCCAGCAGTTGGTCTTTTGGGACTAGCATTTCGGGGAATACGCAGTATTTT. Protein product: CASSWSFGTSISGNTQYF.

The chain uses TRBV11-3 and TRBJ2-7; possibly TRBD2 for D (6 bases). Germline loops: CDR1 SGHNT, CDR2 YENEEA. The CDR3 is 15 amino acids. Trimming left V 5 bases short and J 2 bases short, with 16 bases between. CDR3 residues: CASSRRDSITYEQYV. The CDR3 bases are TGTGCCAGCAGCCGAAGGGACTCAATCACCTACGAGCAGTACGTC.

V and J are TRBV11-1 and TRBJ1-1; D may be TRBD1 (6 bases). This CDR3 has 13 amino acids. Trimming left V 3 bases short and J 7 bases short, with 12 bases between. Germline values: CDR1 SGHAT, CDR2 FQDESV (reference sequence). The CDR3 region is CASSLARQVEAFF. The CDR3 DNA reads TGTGCCAGCAGCTTGGCCCGACAGGTTGAAGCTTTCTTT.

In its sample, this clone was seen once. The chain couples TRBV4-3 to TRBJ1-3, with TRBD1 as a possible D gene (5 bases). Trimming removed 0 bases from V and 4 bases from J, with 13 bases in between. The CDR3 contains 16 residues. CDR1 and CDR2 (germline): LGHNA, YSLEER. The DNA for the CDR3 is TGCGCCAGCAGCCAAGATCTTGGACACAAAGGAAACACCATATATTTT. Its translation is CASSQDLGHKGNTIYF.

The V and J genes are TRBV7-2 and TRBJ2-1; TRBD2 is a possible D gene (5 bases). The V gene lost 5 bases and the J gene lost 8 bases, with 16 bases spanning the gap. In germline, CDR1 is SGHTA, CDR2 FQGNSA. The CDR3 has 14 amino acids. The CDR3 spells CASSLSYQRDEQFF. The DNA of the CDR3 is TGTGCCAGCAGCCTATCCTACCAGAGGGATGAGCAGTTCTTC.

The gene calls are TRBV19 and TRBJ1-6; the match to TRBD1 covers 7 bases. The CDR3 runs to 19 residues. CDR1 is LNHDA and CDR2 is SQIVND in the germline V gene (reference sequence). The ends lost 3 bases at V and 5 bases at J; junction bases unmatched: 16. CDR3 bases: TGTGCCAGTAGTATTCCCGGGACAGCCGTTCCCTTCGATAATTCACCCCTCCACTTT. It encodes CASSIPGTAVPFDNSPLHF.

This chain uses TRBV10-3 with TRBJ1-1, with TRBD1 as a possible D gene (6 bases). The germline V and J ends were trimmed by 4 bases and 1 base, with 10 bases remaining between them. The CDR3 has 14 amino acids. Germline CDR1 and CDR2: ENHRY and SYGVKD. The CDR3 DNA reads TGTGCCATCAGTGCTTCGACAGGGAACACTGAAGCTTTCTTT. Its protein product is CAISASTGNTEAFF.

V and J are TRBV28 and TRBJ2-1, with TRBD2 matching over 11 bases. V shed 10 bases and J 7 bases; nucleotides not matched to a gene: 9. Germline values: CDR1 MDHEN, CDR2 SYDVKM. This CDR3 contains 14 residues. The CDR3 is CATCSGGVWNEQFF. The DNA of the CDR3 is TGTGCCACCTGTAGCGGGGGGGTTTGGAATGAGCAGTTCTTC.

The chain is built from TRBV5-4 and TRBJ2-1; D unresolved. Germline V CDR1 and CDR2: SGHNT, YYREEE (reference sequence). Trimming removed 0 bases from V and 3 bases from J, with 13 bases in between. The CDR3 length is 16 residues. The CDR3 is CASSLAEIRGYNEQFF. For the CDR3, the DNA is TGTGCCAGCAGCTTGGCGGAAATACGAGGCTACAATGAGCAGTTCTTC.

V gene TRBV7-2 combines with J gene TRBJ2-2, with 8 bases fitting TRBD2. Germline V gene lookup returns CDR1 SGHTA and CDR2 FQGNSA. The CDR3 loop spans 13 amino acids. V shed 3 bases, J shed 6 bases, and the junction held 0 bases outside the gene matches. CDR3 nucleotide sequence: TGTGCCAGCAGCTTGGGACTAGCCGGGGAGCTGTTTTTT. Its protein product is CASSLGLAGELFF.

This sequence joins TRBV16 and TRBJ1-2; D is undetermined. This CDR3 region has 13 residues. Deletions cut 8 bases from V and 7 bases from J, with 17 bases between. Germline lookup yields CDR1 KGHSY and CDR2 FQNENV. The CDR3 sequence is CASRNNQAGGYTF. CDR3 nucleotides: TGTGCCAGCCGAAATAACCAGGCTGGTGGCTACACCTTC.